The next 17 T cell receptor beta chains were all read from a single sample in a study of blood T cell repertoires in COVID-19. Sequenced by immunoSEQ multiplex PCR; TCRdb stores in-frame clones only, minus some. The sample contains approximately 140,000 clones, approximately 84% of which appear only once. Source material: PBMCs or T cells enriched from blood (not recorded which). The receptors were sampled from a woman aged 45 to 65 with acute COVID-19.

The DNA for the CDR3 is TGTGCCAGCAGCTCTCCGGGACAGGGGGAGACCCAGTACTTC. Protein sequence: CASSSPGQGETQYF. The chain links TRBV5-8 to TRBJ2-5, with 10 bases that match TRBD1. V was pared by 3 bases and J by 5 bases, with 4 bases of the junction left unmatched. The CDR3 length is 14 residues. The germline V gene encodes CDR1 SGHTS and CDR2 YDEGEE.

DNA of the CDR3: TGTGCCACCAGCAGAGAAGAGGGCAGGTATGAGCAGTTCTTC. This codes for CATSREEGRYEQFF. The chain employs TRBV15 and TRBJ2-1, with D tentatively TRBD2 (5 bases). CDR1 is LNHNV and CDR2 is YYDKDF in the germline V gene (reference sequence). The CDR3 runs to 14 residues. Trimming removed 0 bases at V and 8 bases at J, with 11 bases between.

The chain employs TRBV13 and TRBJ2-2; TRBD1 matches 10 bases. The CDR3 runs to 15 residues. With V trimmed by 0 bases and J by 9 bases, 4 bases remained unmatched. The V gene's germline CDR1 is PRHDT and CDR2 FYEKMQ (reference sequence). CDR3 protein: CASSLGGTGERELFF. Written as DNA, the CDR3 is TGTGCCAGCAGCTTAGGTGGGACAGGGGAACGGGAGCTGTTTTTT.

The rearrangement joins TRBV28 to TRBJ2-1; TRBD1 aligns across 7 bases. Germline CDR1 and CDR2: MDHEN and SYDVKM. Unmatched junction bases numbered 15, after V lost 8 bases and J lost 8 bases. The CDR3 totals 15 residues. CDR3 in DNA: TGTGCCAGCCATATGGGGACAGAGTATGGGGATGAGCAGTTCTTC. It is translated as CASHMGTEYGDEQFF.

The chain carries TRBV5-4 and TRBJ2-7; TRBD1 aligns across 8 bases. Germline CDR1 is SGHNT and CDR2 is YYREEE (reference sequence). This CDR3 spans 15 amino acids. The junction had 10 bases not matched to a gene; V was cut back by 3 bases and J by 5 bases. The CDR3 DNA sequence: TGTGCCAGCAGCTGGGGTTCGGACAGGGACAACGAGCAGTACTTC. Encoded protein: CASSWGSDRDNEQYF.

The rearrangement joins TRBV7-2 to TRBJ2-7; 12 bases line up with TRBD2. Trimming at V came to 6 bases and at J to 4 bases, leaving 4 bases not matched to a gene. CDR1 is SGHTA and CDR2 is FQGNSA in the germline V gene. The CDR3 totals 14 residues. The CDR3 loop is CASSRTSGTYEQYF. CDR3 coding DNA: TGTGCCAGCAGTCGGACTAGCGGGACGTACGAGCAGTACTTC.

V gene TRBV5-1 combines with J gene TRBJ2-1, with TRBD2 matching 16 bases. V was clipped by 7 bases and J by 7 bases; unmatched bases: 5. CDR1 and CDR2 (germline): SGHRS, YFSETQ. The CDR3 sequence is 15 residues long. CDR3 sequence (DNA): TGCGCCAGCGAGGGACTAGCGGGAGGGCCTAATGAGCAGTTCTTC. Protein: CASEGLAGGPNEQFF. Complete variable domain (other parts from reference TRBV5-1 and TRBJ2-1): KAGVTQTPRYLIKTRGQQVTLSCSPISGHRSVSWYQQTPGQGLQFLFEYFSETQRNKGNFPGRFSGRQFSNSRSEMNVSTLELGDSALYLCASEGLAGGPNEQFFGPGTRLTVL.

V usage is TRBV6-5 and J usage is TRBJ1-1; a weak D match, TRBD1 (5 bases). The CDR3 contains 13 residues. Per germline, CDR1 MNHEY and CDR2 SVGAGI. V was cut by 6 bases and J by 1 base, with 9 bases left in between. Here the CDR3 reads CASRGGQNTEAFF. Written as DNA, the CDR3 is TGTGCCAGCAGAGGTGGACAGAACACTGAAGCTTTCTTT.

This chain joins TRBV24-1 and TRBJ1-1; perhaps TRBD1 as D (6 bases). Germline CDR1 reads KGHDR; CDR2 reads SFDVKD. The CDR3 runs to 13 residues. V lost 8 bases and J lost 1, with 10 bases in between. CDR3 region: CATMGAGNTEAFF. CDR3 sequence (DNA): TGTGCCACCATGGGGGCGGGGAACACTGAAGCTTTCTTT.

The chain carries TRBV24-1 and TRBJ1-5, with TRBD1 identical over 12 bases. Looked up from germline, CDR1 is KGHDR and CDR2 is SFDVKD. V was clipped by 4 bases and J by 6 bases; unmatched bases: 3. The CDR3 sequence is 15 residues long. This chain's CDR3 is CATSEGTGGVQPQHF. The CDR3 DNA sequence: TGTGCCACCAGTGAGGGGACAGGGGGCGTTCAGCCCCAGCATTTT.

The chain has TRBV2 and TRBJ1-2; 7 bases are shared with TRBD1. Germline V gives CDR1 SNHLY, CDR2 FYNNEI. The CDR3 loop spans 11 amino acids. After removal of 5 bases from V and 9 bases from J, the junction contained 3 bases not matched to a gene. The CDR3 sequence is CASSFRGSYTF. The CDR3 DNA reads TGTGCCAGCAGTTTCAGGGGGAGCTACACCTTC.

The chain employs TRBV10-2 and TRBJ2-5, with 7 bases matching TRBD2. The CDR3 covers 14 residues. CDR1 and CDR2 from the germline V gene are WSHSY and SAAADI. V dropped 10 bases and J dropped 6; count of bases not matched to a gene: 14. The CDR3 DNA is TGCGCCACATCAAGGGCGGGAGAGGTAAAGACCCAGTACTTC. The encoded protein is CATSRAGEVKTQYF.

The CDR3 is CAWSVRGNLPQFF. CDR3 nucleotide sequence: TGTGCCTGGAGTGTTAGGGGGAACCTCCCCCAGTTCTTC. This rearrangement joins TRBV30 to TRBJ2-1; D perhaps matches TRBD1 (6 bases). V shed 0 bases and J shed 13 bases, with 16 bases lying between them. The germline V gene has CDR1 GTSNPN and CDR2 SVGIG (reference sequence). The CDR3 spans 13 residues.

The chain combines TRBV6-5 with TRBJ2-1, with TRBD2 as a possible D gene (6 bases). The CDR3 loop spans 12 amino acids. CDR1 and CDR2 (germline): MNHEY, SVGAGI. The V end was cut by 6 bases, the J end by 6 bases, with 9 bases between. The CDR3, as DNA: TGTGCCAGCAGCCGACTAGTCAATGAGCAGTTCTTC. This sequence encodes CASSRLVNEQFF.

The genes are TRBV19 and TRBJ1-1; D gene unclear. The ends were cut back, 7 bases at V and 0 bases at J, with 9 bases in the middle. Per germline, CDR1 LNHDA and CDR2 SQIVND (reference sequence). CDR3 size: 13 residues. The CDR3 loop reads CASTRDLNTEAFF. The DNA for the CDR3 is TGTGCCAGTACCCGGGATCTGAACACTGAAGCTTTCTTT.

The CDR3 sequence is CASSESQGVYGYTF. Here the CDR3 DNA reads TGTGCCAGCAGTGAATCACAGGGTGTCTATGGCTACACCTTC. The chain has TRBV6-1 and TRBJ1-2, with D possibly being TRBD1 (6 bases). Germline lookup yields CDR1 MNHNS and CDR2 SASEGT. V gave up 2 bases and J gave up 4 bases, with 11 bases separating them. The CDR3 covers 14 residues.

Only a few counts were recorded for this clone. J is TRBJ1-2 and V is TRBV4-1; the match to TRBD1 covers 8 bases. After removal of 2 bases from V and 4 bases from J, the junction contained 9 bases not matched to a gene. From germline, CDR1 is MGHRA and CDR2 YSYEKL. CDR3 length: 16 amino acids. CDR3 loop: CASSQSGDRLIYGYTF. Here the CDR3 DNA reads TGCGCCAGCAGCCAATCGGGGGACAGGTTAATCTATGGCTACACCTTC.